These 11 T cell receptor beta chains originate from one sample sequenced in a study of cytotoxic CD8 clonotypes in ibrutinib-treated CLL. TCRdb's table, derived via immunoSEQ multiplex PCR, lists solely in-frame clones and lacks some. Here the sample spans 250,000 to 350,000 clones, approximately 79% being singletons. Sequencing was performed on PBMCs, taken at disease progression, from a patient treated with ibrutinib. These TCRs come from a human donor with chronic lymphocytic leukemia.

This clone has only a few counts. V gene TRBV19 combines with J gene TRBJ2-1; 7 nucleotides line up with TRBD2. CDR1 is LNHDA, CDR2 SQIVND, per germline (reference sequence). V lost 6 bases to trimming and J lost 5 bases; unmatched junction nucleotides: 7. This CDR3 comprises 14 residues. The CDR3 coding sequence is TGTGCCAGTAGCGGGCTAGCGGTACACAATGAGCAGTTCTTC. Translating gives CASSGLAVHNEQFF.

V usage is TRBV27 and J usage is TRBJ2-7; 9 nucleotides line up with TRBD1. CDR1 and CDR2 from the germline V gene are MNHEY and SMNVEV (reference sequence). CDR3 length equals 15 residues. V lost 5 bases and J lost 9; bases outside the gene matches: 14. The CDR3, as DNA: TGTGCCAGCAGTAGGGGGGACAGGGTTTACGAGGGGCAGTACTTC. The encoded protein is CASSRGDRVYEGQYF.

The rearrangement links TRBV2 to TRBJ2-1; possibly TRBD1 for D (7 bases). Trimming cost V 2 bases and J 8 bases, with 31 bases left between them. The CDR3 covers 20 residues. In germline, CDR1 is SNHLY, CDR2 FYNNEI. This CDR3 is CASSEFSPFRGALSRDEQFF. The DNA for the CDR3 is TGTGCCAGCAGTGAATTTTCACCCTTCAGGGGGGCTCTATCCCGTGATGAGCAGTTCTTC.

The chain carries TRBV6-6 and TRBJ2-2, with TRBD2 matching over 14 bases. Trimming removed 6 bases from V and 6 bases from J; junction bases left unmatched: 6. Looked up from germline, CDR1 is MNHNY and CDR2 is SVGAGI (reference sequence). This CDR3 has 16 amino acids. CDR3 bases: TGTGCCAGCAGCTATGGACTAGCGGGAGGAGCCGGGGAGCTGTTTTTT. It encodes CASSYGLAGGAGELFF.

This clone was observed a single time. The rearrangement links TRBV11-2 to TRBJ2-3; TRBD2 aligns across 9 bases. The CDR3 spans 16 residues. After removal of 2 bases from V and 3 bases from J, the junction contained 6 bases not matched to a gene. Germline CDR1 and CDR2: SGHAT and FQNNGV. The CDR3 bases are TGTGCCAGCAGCTTAAGCGACAGCGGGGGGACAGATACGCAGTATTTT. It is translated as CASSLSDSGGTDTQYF.

This clone came up a few times. The J gene is TRBJ1-2, the V gene TRBV9; no firm D call. V was trimmed by 0 bases and J by 3 bases, leaving 9 bases between them. The V gene's germline CDR1 is SGDLS and CDR2 YYNGEE. The CDR3 is 14 amino acids. This CDR3 is CASSVEVRDYGYTF. Written as DNA, the CDR3 is TGTGCCAGCAGCGTAGAGGTGAGGGACTATGGCTACACCTTC.

The chain combines TRBV7-9 with TRBJ1-1; 7 bases match TRBD1. The V gene end was trimmed by 2 bases and the J gene end by 7 bases; junction bases not matched to a gene: 7. This CDR3 is 14 amino acids long. CDR1 SEHNR and CDR2 FQNEAQ come from the germline V gene (reference sequence). The CDR3, as DNA: TGTGCCAGCAGCTTAAGTGGGGCAGGGGGTGAAGCTTTCTTT. Translating it yields CASSLSGAGGEAFF.

Written as DNA, the CDR3 is TGTGCCAGCAGCTTAGCGGCAGGATCATACTCTGGGGCCAACGTCCTGACTTTC. It yields the protein CASSLAAGSYSGANVLTF. The rearrangement joins TRBV7-9 to TRBJ2-6; D unresolved. This CDR3 comprises 18 residues. V dropped 0 bases and J dropped 0 bases, with 12 bases sitting between them. The germline CDR1 and CDR2 sequences are SEHNR and FQNEAQ (reference sequence).

The chain has TRBV7-2 and TRBJ2-5; D is perhaps TRBD2 (5 bases). The CDR3 covers 14 residues. V shed 4 bases and J shed 2 bases, with 11 bases lying between them. Germline assignment: CDR1 SGHTA and CDR2 FQGNSA. CDR3 region: CASSSRRLQETQYF. CDR3 DNA: TGTGCCAGCAGCTCCCGGAGGTTACAAGAGACCCAGTACTTC.

This chain connects TRBV9 to TRBJ1-6; D unclear. V was trimmed by 1 base and J by 7 bases, leaving 9 bases between them. The CDR3 has 14 residues. The germline V gene has CDR1 SGDLS and CDR2 YYNGEE. This CDR3 is CASSVQGGNSPLHF. The CDR3 bases are TGTGCCAGCAGCGTACAAGGAGGGAATTCACCCCTCCACTTT.

This chain connects TRBV15 to TRBJ2-7; D remains unclear. This CDR3 is built from 17 residues. CDR1 is LNHNV and CDR2 is YYDKDF in the germline V gene (reference sequence). Trimming cost V 4 bases and J 7 bases, with 26 bases left between them. The CDR3 coding sequence is TGTGCCACCAGCAATCGGCCATGGGTGACACAATCAAGGGAGCAGTACTTC. It yields the protein CATSNRPWVTQSREQYF.